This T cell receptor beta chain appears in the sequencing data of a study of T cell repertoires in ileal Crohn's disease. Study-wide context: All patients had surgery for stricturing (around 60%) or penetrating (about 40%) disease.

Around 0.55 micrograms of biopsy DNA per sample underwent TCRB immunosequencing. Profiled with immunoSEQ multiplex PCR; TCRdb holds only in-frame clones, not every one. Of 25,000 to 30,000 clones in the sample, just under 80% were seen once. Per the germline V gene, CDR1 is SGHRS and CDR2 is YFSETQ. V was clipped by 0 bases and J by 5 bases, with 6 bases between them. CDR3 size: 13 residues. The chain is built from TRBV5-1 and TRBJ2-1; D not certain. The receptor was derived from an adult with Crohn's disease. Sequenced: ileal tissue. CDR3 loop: CASSLVADNEQFF. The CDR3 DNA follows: TGCGCCAGCAGCTTGGTAGCAGACAATGAGCAGTTCTTC. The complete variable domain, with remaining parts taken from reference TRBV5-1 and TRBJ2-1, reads KAGVTQTPRYLIKTRGQQVTLSCSPISGHRSVSWYQQTPGQGLQFLFEYFSETQRNKGNFPGRFSGRQFSNSRSEMNVSTLELGDSALYLCASSLVADNEQFFGPGTRLTVL.